One sample yielded the 7 T cell receptor beta chains listed below, sequenced in a study of CD8 T cells in ankylosing spondylitis. Study conclusions and caveats: Seven to nine highly homologous variants made up a TCR beta motif that seemed to typify ankylosing spondylitis blood.

The antigens for these receptors are not known. TCRdb ran MiXCR on the 5' RACE reads and lists one entry per CDR3 protein. The table has a few hundred thousand distinct CDR3 sequences, roughly 12% seen once. The sequencing input was blood, either unsorted or a sorted T cell fraction (not recorded which). The receptors were sampled from a male donor with ankylosing spondylitis.

A few counts support this clonotype. V usage is TRBV12-3 or TRBV12-4 and J usage is TRBJ2-1; possible D gene TRBD2, 5 bases. V was trimmed by 3 bases and J by 4 bases, leaving 10 bases between them. The CDR3 totals 14 residues. For the CDR3, the DNA is TGTGCCAGCAGTTTGCGCGGCGGGTACAATGAGCAGTTCTTC. This encodes CASSLRGGYNEQFF.

The V and J genes are TRBV7-9 and TRBJ2-5, with TRBD2 matching 9 bases. Trimming took 2 bases from V and 4 from J; bases not matched to a gene: 11. CDR3 length equals 17 residues. Germline CDR1 reads SEHNR; CDR2 reads FQNEAQ (reference sequence). CDR3 bases: TGTGCCAGCAGCTTATGGTCTTTAGCGGGAGTGGCAGAGACCCAGTACTTC. Protein sequence: CASSLWSLAGVAETQYF.

This clonotype was counted only a few times. The V and J genes are TRBV7-6 and TRBJ2-1, with 8 bases aligning to TRBD1. The length of the CDR3 is 16 residues. Germline V lookup: CDR1 SGHVS, CDR2 FNYEAQ. With V trimmed by 4 bases and J by 7 bases, 12 bases remained unmatched. The CDR3, as DNA: TGTGCCAGCAGCTCCCCGACAGGGGACCCCAAGAATGAGCAGTTCTTC. Amino acid sequence: CASSSPTGDPKNEQFF. The entire variable domain, with the rest obtained from reference TRBV7-6 and TRBJ2-1, is as follows: GAGVSQSPRYKVTKRGQDVALRCDPISGHVSLYWYRQALGQGPEFLTYFNYEAQQDKSGLPNDRFSAERPEGSISTLTIQRTEQRDSAMYRCASSSPTGDPKNEQFFGPGTRLTVL.

A few counts support this clonotype. The V call is TRBV5-5, the J call TRBJ2-3; a weak D match, TRBD1 (5 bases). The V and J ends lost 0 bases and 5 bases respectively, with 13 bases between them. This CDR3 contains 15 residues. In germline, CDR1 is SGHKS, CDR2 YYEKEE (reference sequence). As DNA, the CDR3 is TGTGCCAGCAGCTTGGATCCAGGGCGTAAAGATACGCAGTATTTT. Protein product: CASSLDPGRKDTQYF.

The rearrangement joins TRBV20-1 to TRBJ2-7; D is ambiguous. The CDR3 totals 12 residues. Germline lookup yields CDR1 DFQATT and CDR2 SNEGSKA (reference sequence). V was pared by 3 bases and J by 3 bases, with 9 bases between. CDR3 protein: CSASRTDYEQYF. For the CDR3, the DNA is TGCAGTGCTAGTCGTACCGACTACGAGCAGTACTTC.

The V call is TRBV12-3 or TRBV12-4, the J call TRBJ2-7; no firm D call. V lost 3 bases and J 0 bases, leaving 9 bases between the germline ends. This CDR3 region has 14 residues. Here the CDR3 reads CASSFNTDSYEQYF. CDR3 nucleotides: TGTGCCAGCAGTTTCAACACGGACTCCTACGAGCAGTACTTC.

The chain links TRBV20-1 to TRBJ1-5; the D gene is possibly TRBD1 (5 bases). Deletions cut 4 bases from V and 0 bases from J, with 13 bases between. The CDR3 is 15 amino acids. The germline CDR1 and CDR2 sequences are DFQATT and SNEGSKA (reference sequence). The CDR3: CSATHGGYSNQPQHF. In DNA, the CDR3 is TGCAGTGCTACCCACGGGGGGTATAGCAATCAGCCCCAGCATTTT.